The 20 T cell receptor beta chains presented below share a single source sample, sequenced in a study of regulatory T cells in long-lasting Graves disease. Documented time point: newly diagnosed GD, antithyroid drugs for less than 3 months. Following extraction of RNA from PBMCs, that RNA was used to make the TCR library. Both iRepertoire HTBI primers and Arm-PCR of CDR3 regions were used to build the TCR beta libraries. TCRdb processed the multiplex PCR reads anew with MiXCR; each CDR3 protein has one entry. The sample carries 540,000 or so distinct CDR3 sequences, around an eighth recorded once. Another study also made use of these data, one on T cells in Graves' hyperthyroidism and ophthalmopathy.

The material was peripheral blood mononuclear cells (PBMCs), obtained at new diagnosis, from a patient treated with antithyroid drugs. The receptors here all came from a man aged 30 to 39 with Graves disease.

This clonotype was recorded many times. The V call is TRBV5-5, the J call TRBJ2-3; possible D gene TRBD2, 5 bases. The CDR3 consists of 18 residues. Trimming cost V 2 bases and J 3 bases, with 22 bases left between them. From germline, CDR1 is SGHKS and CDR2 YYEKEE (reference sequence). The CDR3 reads CASSFHPDPGKATDTQYF. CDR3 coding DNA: TGTGCCAGCAGCTTTCACCCGGACCCCGGGAAAGCGACAGATACGCAGTATTTT.

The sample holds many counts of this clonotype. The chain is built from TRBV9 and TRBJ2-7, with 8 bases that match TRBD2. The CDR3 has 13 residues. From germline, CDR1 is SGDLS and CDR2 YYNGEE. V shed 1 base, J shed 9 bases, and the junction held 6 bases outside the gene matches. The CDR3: CASSVYTGGRQYF. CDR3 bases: TGTGCCAGCAGCGTATATACGGGAGGGCGGCAGTACTTC.

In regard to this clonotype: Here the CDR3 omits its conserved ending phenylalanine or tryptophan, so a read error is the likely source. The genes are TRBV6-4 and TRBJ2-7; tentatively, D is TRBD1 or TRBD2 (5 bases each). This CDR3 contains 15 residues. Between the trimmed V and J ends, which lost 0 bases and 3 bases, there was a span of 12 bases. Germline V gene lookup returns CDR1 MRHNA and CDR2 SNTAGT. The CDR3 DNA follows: TGTGCCAGCAGTGACTCTAGGGACGGGTGCTACGAGCAGTACCTC. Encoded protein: CASSDSRDGCYEQYL.

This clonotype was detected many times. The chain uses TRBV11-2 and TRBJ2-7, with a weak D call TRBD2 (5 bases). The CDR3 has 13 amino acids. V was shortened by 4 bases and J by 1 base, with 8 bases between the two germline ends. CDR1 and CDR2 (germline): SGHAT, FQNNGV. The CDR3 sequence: CASSSGVSYEQYF. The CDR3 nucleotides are TGTGCCAGCAGCTCCGGGGTGTCCTACGAGCAGTACTTC. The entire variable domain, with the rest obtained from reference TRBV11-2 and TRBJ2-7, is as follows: EAGVAQSPRYKIIEKRQSVAFWCNPISGHATLYWYQQILGQGPKLLIQFQNNGVVDDSQLPKDRFSAERLKGVDSTLKIQPAKLEDSAVYLCASSSGVSYEQYFGPGTRLTVT.

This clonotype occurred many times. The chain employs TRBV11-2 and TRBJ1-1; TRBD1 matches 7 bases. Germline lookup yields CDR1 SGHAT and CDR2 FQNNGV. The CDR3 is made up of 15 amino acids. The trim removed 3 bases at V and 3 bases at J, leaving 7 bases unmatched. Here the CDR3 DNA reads TGTGCCAGCAGCTTTGGACAGGCATTCCACACTGAAGCTTTCTTT. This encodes CASSFGQAFHTEAFF.

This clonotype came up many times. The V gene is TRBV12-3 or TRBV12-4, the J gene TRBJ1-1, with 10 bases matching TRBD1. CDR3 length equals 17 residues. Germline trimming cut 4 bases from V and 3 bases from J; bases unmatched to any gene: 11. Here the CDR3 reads CASSSRGQGMSDTEAFF. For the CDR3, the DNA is TGTGCCAGCAGTTCTCGGGGACAGGGGATGTCGGACACTGAAGCTTTCTTT.

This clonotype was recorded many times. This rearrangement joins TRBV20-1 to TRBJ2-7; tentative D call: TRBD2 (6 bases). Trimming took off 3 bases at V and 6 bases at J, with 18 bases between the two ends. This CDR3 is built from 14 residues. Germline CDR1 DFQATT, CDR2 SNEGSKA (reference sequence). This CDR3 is CSARRDSRGGEQYF. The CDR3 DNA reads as TGCAGTGCTAGGCGGGACTCCAGAGGTGGCGAGCAGTACTTC.

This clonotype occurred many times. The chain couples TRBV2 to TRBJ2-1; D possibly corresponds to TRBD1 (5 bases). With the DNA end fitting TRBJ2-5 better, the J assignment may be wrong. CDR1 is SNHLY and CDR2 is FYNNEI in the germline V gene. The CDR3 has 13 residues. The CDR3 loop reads CASSPESTVTQYF. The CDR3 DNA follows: TGTGCCAGCAGCCCTGAATCGACAGTAACCCAGTACTTC.

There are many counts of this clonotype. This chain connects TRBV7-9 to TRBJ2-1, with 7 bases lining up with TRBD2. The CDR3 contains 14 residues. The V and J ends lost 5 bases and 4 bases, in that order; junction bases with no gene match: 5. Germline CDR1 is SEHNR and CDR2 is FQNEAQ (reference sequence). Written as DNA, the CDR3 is TGTGCCAGCAGCCTTGGGGGGGTATACAATGAGCAGTTCTTC. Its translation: CASSLGGVYNEQFF.

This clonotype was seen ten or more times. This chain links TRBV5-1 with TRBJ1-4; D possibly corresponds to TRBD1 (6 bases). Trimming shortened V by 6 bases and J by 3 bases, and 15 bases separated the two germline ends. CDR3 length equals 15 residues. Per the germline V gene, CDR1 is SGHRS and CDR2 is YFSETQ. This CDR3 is CASTPRGGANEKLFF. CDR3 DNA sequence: TGCGCCAGCACTCCACGAGGGGGGGCTAATGAAAAACTGTTTTTT.

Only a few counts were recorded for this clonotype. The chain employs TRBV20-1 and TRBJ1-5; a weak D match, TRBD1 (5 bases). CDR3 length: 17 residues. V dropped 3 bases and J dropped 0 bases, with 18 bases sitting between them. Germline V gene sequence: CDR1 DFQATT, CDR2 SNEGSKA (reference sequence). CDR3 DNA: TGCAGTGCTAGGCCGGGACGGCGGATTTATAGCAATCAGCCCCAGCATTTT. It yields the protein CSARPGRRIYSNQPQHF.

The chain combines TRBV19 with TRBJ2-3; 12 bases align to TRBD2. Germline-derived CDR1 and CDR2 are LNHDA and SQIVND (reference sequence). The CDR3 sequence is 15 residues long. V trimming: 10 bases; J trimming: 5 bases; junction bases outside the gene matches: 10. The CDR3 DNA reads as TGTGCCACTACAGCTAGCGGGAGGGCCCGAGATACGCAGTATTTT. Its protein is CATTASGRARDTQYF. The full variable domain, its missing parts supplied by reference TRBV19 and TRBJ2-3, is DGGITQSPKYLFRKEGQNVTLSCEQNLNHDAMYWYRQDPGQGLRLIYYSQIVNDFQKGDIAEGYSVSREKKESFPLTVTSAQKNPTAFYLCATTASGRARDTQYFGPGTRLTVL.

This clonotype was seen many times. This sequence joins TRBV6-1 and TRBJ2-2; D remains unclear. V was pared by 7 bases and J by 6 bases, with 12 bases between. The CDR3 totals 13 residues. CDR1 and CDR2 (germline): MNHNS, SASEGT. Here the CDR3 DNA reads TGTGCCAGCAACAAGGTTGCGTCCGGGGAGCTGTTTTTT. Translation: CASNKVASGELFF.

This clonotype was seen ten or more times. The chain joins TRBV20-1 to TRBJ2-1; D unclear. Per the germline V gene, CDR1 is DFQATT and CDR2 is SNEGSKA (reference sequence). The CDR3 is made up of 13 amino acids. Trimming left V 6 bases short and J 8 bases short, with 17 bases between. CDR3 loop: CSAQADPSDEQFF. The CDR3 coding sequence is TGCAGTGCCCAAGCCGACCCGTCGGATGAGCAGTTCTTC.

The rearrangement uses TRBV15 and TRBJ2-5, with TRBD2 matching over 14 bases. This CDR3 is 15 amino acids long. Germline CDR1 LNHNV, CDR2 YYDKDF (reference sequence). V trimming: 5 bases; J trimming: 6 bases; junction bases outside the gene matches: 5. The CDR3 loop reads CATSGGTSGRQTQYF. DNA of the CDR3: TGTGCCACCAGCGGGGGGACTAGCGGGAGACAGACCCAGTACTTC.

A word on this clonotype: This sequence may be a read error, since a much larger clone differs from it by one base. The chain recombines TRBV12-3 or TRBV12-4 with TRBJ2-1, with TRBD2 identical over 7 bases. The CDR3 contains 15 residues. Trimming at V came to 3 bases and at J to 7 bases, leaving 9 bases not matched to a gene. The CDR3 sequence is CASSFLTSATNEQFF. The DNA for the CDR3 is TGTGCCAGCAGTTTTTTAACTAGCGCGACGAATGAGCAGTTCTTC.

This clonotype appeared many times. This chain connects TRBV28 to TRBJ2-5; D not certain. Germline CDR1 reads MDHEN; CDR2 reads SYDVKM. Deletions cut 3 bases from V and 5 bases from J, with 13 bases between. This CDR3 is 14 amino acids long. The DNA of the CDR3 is TGTGCCAGCAGTTTCGCAGCTGGGGATGAGACCCAGTACTTC. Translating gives CASSFAAGDETQYF.

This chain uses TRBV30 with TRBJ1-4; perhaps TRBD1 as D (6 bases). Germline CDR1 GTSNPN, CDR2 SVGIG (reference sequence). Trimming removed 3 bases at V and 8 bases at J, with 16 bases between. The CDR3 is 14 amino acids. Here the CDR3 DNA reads TGTGCCTGGAGCGCCGACAGGATGGGAGAAAAACTGTTTTTT. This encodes CAWSADRMGEKLFF.

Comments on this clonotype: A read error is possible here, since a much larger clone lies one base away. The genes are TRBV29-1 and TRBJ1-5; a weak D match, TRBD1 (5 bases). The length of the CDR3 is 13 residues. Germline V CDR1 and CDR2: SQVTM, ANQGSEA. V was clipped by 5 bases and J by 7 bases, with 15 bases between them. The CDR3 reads CSVQAGPVQPQHF. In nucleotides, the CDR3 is TGCAGCGTTCAAGCAGGGCCTGTCCAGCCCCAGCATTTT.

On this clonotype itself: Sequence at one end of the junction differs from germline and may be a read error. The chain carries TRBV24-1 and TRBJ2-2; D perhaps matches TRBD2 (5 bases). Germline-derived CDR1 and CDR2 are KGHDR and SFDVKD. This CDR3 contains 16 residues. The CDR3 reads CATSDSRLGETGEPFF. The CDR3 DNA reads TGTGCCACCAGTGATTCACGTCTTGGGGAAACCGGGGAGCCGTTTTTT.